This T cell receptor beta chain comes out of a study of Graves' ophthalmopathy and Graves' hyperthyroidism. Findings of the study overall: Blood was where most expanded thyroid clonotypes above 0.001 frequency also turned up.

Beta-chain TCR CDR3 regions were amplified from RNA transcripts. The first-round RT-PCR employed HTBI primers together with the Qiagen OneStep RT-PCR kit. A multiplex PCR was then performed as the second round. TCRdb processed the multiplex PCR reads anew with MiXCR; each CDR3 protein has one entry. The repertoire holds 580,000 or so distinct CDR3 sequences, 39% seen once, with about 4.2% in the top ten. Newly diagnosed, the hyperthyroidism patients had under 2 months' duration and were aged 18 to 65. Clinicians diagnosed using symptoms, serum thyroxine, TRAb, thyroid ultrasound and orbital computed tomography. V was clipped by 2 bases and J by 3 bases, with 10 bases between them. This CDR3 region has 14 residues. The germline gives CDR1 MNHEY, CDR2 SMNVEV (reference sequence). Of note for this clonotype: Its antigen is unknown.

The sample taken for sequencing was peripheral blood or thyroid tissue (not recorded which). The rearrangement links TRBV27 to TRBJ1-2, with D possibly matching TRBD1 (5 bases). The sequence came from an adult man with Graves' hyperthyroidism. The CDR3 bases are TGTGCCAGCAGTTTAAATCCCAGGGACTATGGCTACACCTTC. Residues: CASSLNPRDYGYTF.